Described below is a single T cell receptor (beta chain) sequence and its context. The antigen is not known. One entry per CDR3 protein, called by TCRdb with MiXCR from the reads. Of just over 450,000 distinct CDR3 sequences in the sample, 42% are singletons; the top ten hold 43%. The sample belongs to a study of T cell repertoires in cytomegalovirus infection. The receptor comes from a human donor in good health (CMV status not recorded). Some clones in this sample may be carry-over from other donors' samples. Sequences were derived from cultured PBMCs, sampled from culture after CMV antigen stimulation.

The CDR3 reads CATRQSNQPQHF. As DNA, the CDR3 is TGTGCCACCCGGCAGAGCAATCAGCCCCAGCATTTT. The chain recombines TRBV7-8 with TRBJ1-5; no firm D call. V was cut by 10 bases and J by 1 base, with 8 bases left in between. Germline lookup yields CDR1 SGHVS and CDR2 FQNEAQ. CDR3 length: 12 residues. The full variable domain, its missing parts supplied by reference TRBV7-8 and TRBJ1-5, is GAGVSQSPRYKVAKRGQDVALRCDPISGHVSLFWYQQALGQGPEFLTYFQNEAQLDKSGLPSDRFFAERPEGSVSTLKIQRTQQEDSAVYLCATRQSNQPQHFGDGTRLSIL.